This T cell receptor (beta chain) was observed in a study of beta chain features in type 1 diabetes (dated 2018 in TCRdb). A note on the overall study: Mean age, gender distribution, total cell number and subset yield did not differ between patients and healthy donors. Across all samples, fewer than 110,000,000 sorted cells were examined, and cell number per subset correlated strongly with RNA yield. In the study, recently diagnosed type 1 diabetes patients and matched healthy donors were compared on the TCRB repertoires of their sorted circulating CD4+ T cell subsets. Whereas all 28 donors provided naive and central memory subsets, regulatory and stem cell-like memory subsets were isolated from just 8 patients and roughly eight healthy donors. Study-wide conclusions, independent of this receptor: Because cDNA was sequenced instead of genomic DNA, activated cells with high expression could be over-represented, although the groups did not differ in activation or CD3 levels. Naive, central memory and regulatory TCRB repertoires appeared to be more similar among patients than among healthy donors. Shorter templates might be favored by PCR, yet because patient and control samples were amplified and corrected together, any such skew would affect both groups equally. At VDJ recombination sites, type 1 diabetes patients had fewer insertions and more deleted nucleotides, which implies abnormalities in thymic rearrangement. Because small numbers of individuals were included in the HLA sub-analyses, any influence of HLA type on TCRB rearrangement was left unresolved. A moderate but significant shortening of TCRB CDR3 length was observed in type 1 diabetes patients in all four CD4+ subsets.

The table lists this clone with a few counts. No antigen is known for it. Per-base quality was not reported, and no clone a single base away is much larger than it. Each donor gave one peripheral blood draw, averaging roughly 100 mL, which was collected into heparinised tubes. A BD FACSAria II and a panel including CD45RO, CCR7, CD25, CD127, CD95 and CD27 were used to sort naive, central memory, regulatory and stem cell-like memory CD4+ T cells. Every sorted population had a purity above 95%. Right away, PBMCs were isolated by Lymphoprep density gradient centrifugation and were stained directly, with no culture step. To minimize batch effects, samples were stained and sorted in pairs, one healthy donor with one patient per experiment. From the germline V gene (reference sequence), CDR1 is GTSNPN and CDR2 is SVGIG. Inclusive of the bounding cysteine and phenylalanine, the CDR3 is 13 residues long. Left in the record is the CDR3 DNA by itself, 39 bases read in frame from the first base. V loses 2 bases, J loses 13 bases, and the germline ends lie 18 bases apart.

The entire isolated RNA was reverse transcribed using the High Capacity cDNA Reverse Transcription Kit, and thus expressed TCRB transcripts were sequenced. Naive, central memory and regulatory T cell samples underwent deep immunoSEQ sequencing, averaging about 3.5 million total reads per sample. After sorted cells were lysed in RLT buffer, RNA was extracted with DNase-treated RNeasy Micro or Mini kits, with the choice depending on cell number. Each cell subset was processed on its own to prevent cross-contamination, while patient and healthy donor samples were processed together. The immunoSEQ multiplex PCR was used to amplify TCRB sequences from cDNA, generating 87-bp fragments that spanned the CDR3 region. Sequencing of the amplicons was performed on the Illumina HiSeq platform. The study's own analysis went as follows. PCR bias was computationally corrected using synthetic template baselines, reads within Hamming distance 2 were collapsed, and singletons that could not be merged were discarded. Reads were aligned to IMGT to assign V, D and J genes, CDR3 length, and insertions or deletions at six rearrangement sites. Within each subset, clonotype counts were normalized to the number of sorted cells before true diversity and Gini coefficients were calculated with the tcR R package. The overlap coefficient, calculated on TCRB nucleotide sequences, was used to measure repertoire sharing. Out-of-frame TCRB sequences from naive cells were analyzed as a proxy for the pre-selection repertoire. TCRdb limited this immuneACCESS table to in-frame rearrangements with V and J called. A share of clones is missing; checked studies link under half to unresolved V genes, and the rest is unexplained. That table gives V, J and clone size, and the DNA gave D and trimming. In all, the sample holds about 350,000 clones, and about 18% of those were seen once. Clones ranked in the top ten supply roughly 0.045% of the sample.

The rearranged segments are TRBV30 and TRBJ2-1, with no confident D gene call. Sequencing was done on a sample of naive CD4+ T cells from blood. Sample cell subset or site, as interpreted from the label and publication: true naive CD4+ T cells. This TCR was recovered from a woman aged 18 to 35 in good health. The DNA reads as follows: TGTGCCTGGAGTCCCCAGTCGCGGCGCGGACAGTTCTTC. Its coded protein is CAWSPQSRRGQFF.